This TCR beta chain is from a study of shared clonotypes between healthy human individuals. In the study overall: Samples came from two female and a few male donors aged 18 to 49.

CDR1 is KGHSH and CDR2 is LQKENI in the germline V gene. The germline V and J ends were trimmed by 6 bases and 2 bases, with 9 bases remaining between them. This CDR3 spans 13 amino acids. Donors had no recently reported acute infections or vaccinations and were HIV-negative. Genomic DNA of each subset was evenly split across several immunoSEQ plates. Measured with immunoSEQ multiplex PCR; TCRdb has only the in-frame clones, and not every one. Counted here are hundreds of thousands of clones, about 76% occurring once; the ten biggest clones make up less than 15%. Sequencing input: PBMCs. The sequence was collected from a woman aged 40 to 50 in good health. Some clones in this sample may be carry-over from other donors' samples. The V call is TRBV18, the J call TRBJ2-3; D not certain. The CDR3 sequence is CASSKLNTDTQYF. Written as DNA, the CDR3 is TGTGCCAGCTCCAAATTAAACACAGATACGCAGTATTTT.